The entry below describes one T cell receptor beta chain. The data are from a study of blood T cell repertoires in COVID-19. Study-level background: Nucleic acid was either cDNA or gDNA, and it came from T cells, B-cell-depleted T cells, or PBMCs.

Assay: immunoSEQ multiplex PCR; the TCRdb copy retains only in-frame clones and omits some. The table lists some 110,000 clones, about four fifths of them singletons. This CDR3 spans 13 amino acids. The V and J ends lost 4 bases and 6 bases respectively, with 12 bases between them. Germline assignment: CDR1 MNHEY and CDR2 SVGAGI. The specimen sequenced was peripheral blood. This clonotype was sampled from a woman in her 70s with acute or convalescent COVID-19. The V call is TRBV6-5, the J call TRBJ1-2; a weak D match, TRBD1 (6 bases). The CDR3 DNA reads TGTGCCAGCAGTTCCGACAGGCAACATGGCTACACCTTC. Encoded protein: CASSSDRQHGYTF.